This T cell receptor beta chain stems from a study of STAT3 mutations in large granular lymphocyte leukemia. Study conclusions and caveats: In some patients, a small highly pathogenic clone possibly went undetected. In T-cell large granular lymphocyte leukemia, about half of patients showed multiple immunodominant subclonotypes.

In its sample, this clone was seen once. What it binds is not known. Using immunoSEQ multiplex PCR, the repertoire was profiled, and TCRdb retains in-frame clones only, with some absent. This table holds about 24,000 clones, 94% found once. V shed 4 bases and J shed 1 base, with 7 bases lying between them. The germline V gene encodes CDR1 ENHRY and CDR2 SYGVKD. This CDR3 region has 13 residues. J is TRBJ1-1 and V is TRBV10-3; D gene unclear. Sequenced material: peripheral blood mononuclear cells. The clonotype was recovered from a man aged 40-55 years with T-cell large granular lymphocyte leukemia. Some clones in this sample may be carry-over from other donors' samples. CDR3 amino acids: CAISAMENTEAFF. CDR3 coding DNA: TGTGCCATCAGTGCGATGGAGAACACTGAAGCTTTCTTT.